Following are 7 T cell receptor beta chains from one sample sequenced in a study of blood T cell repertoires in COVID-19. Using immunoSEQ multiplex PCR, the repertoire was profiled, and TCRdb retains in-frame clones only, with some absent. The sample carries 200,000 to 250,000 clones, approximately 80% recorded once. The sample taken for sequencing was PBMCs or T cells enriched from blood (not recorded which). The receptors were gathered from a woman aged 40 to 49 with acute COVID-19.

This rearrangement joins TRBV5-5 to TRBJ2-3; 12 nucleotides line up with TRBD2. From germline, CDR1 is SGHKS and CDR2 YYEKEE (reference sequence). This CDR3 comprises 18 residues. The ends lost 0 bases at V and 0 bases at J; junction bases unmatched: 5. CDR3 sequence (DNA): TGTGCCAGCAGCTTGGGGCTAGCGGGGGGGTCTAGCACAGATACGCAGTATTTT. Protein: CASSLGLAGGSSTDTQYF.

The chain links TRBV4-1 to TRBJ1-5; D gene unclear. The V end was cut by 0 bases, the J end by 3 bases, with 9 bases between. The CDR3 extends over 15 amino acids. Looked up from germline, CDR1 is MGHRA and CDR2 is YSYEKL. The CDR3 loop reads CASSQEAADNQPQHF. The CDR3 nucleotides read TGCGCCAGCAGCCAAGAGGCGGCAGACAATCAGCCCCAGCATTTT.

This clone was observed a single time. The chain employs TRBV28 and TRBJ1-6; 7 positions agree with TRBD1. The germline CDR1 and CDR2 sequences are MDHEN and SYDVKM. The V and J ends lost 6 bases and 14 bases, in that order; junction bases with no gene match: 16. The length of the CDR3 is 15 residues. As DNA, the CDR3 is TGTGCCAGCAGACCTACCACGGACAGGCGTAAGACCCTCCACTTT. This sequence encodes CASRPTTDRRKTLHF.

V usage is TRBV7-7 and J usage is TRBJ2-1; TRBD2 matches at 13 bases. The germline V gene has CDR1 SSHAT and CDR2 FNYEAQ (reference sequence). Trimming removed 5 bases from V and 4 bases from J; junction bases left unmatched: 2. CDR3 length: 15 amino acids. CDR3 sequence: CASSQGLAGYNEQFF. The CDR3, as DNA: TGTGCCAGCAGCCAGGGACTAGCGGGATACAATGAGCAGTTCTTC.

A few counts support this clone. This chain joins TRBV6-5 and TRBJ1-5, with 9 bases matching TRBD1. This CDR3 region has 15 residues. V shed 2 bases, J shed 5 bases, and the junction held 4 bases outside the gene matches. Germline CDR1 is MNHEY and CDR2 is SVGAGI. The CDR3 DNA reads as TGTGCCAGCAGTTACGGGGGACAGGGATATCAGCCCCAGCATTTT. Its protein product is CASSYGGQGYQPQHF.

This clone was found once. The V call is TRBV7-6, the J call TRBJ2-5, with D possibly TRBD1 on 6 matching bases. The V end lost 5 bases, the J end lost 5 bases, and 15 bases lay between the germline ends. This CDR3 is 14 amino acids long. The germline V gene has CDR1 SGHVS and CDR2 FNYEAQ. CDR3 nucleotide sequence: TGTGCCAGCAGCCTAAATCAGGGGCGGGAGACCCAGTACTTC. It yields the protein CASSLNQGRETQYF.

This clone was recorded at least ten times. The genes are TRBV18 and TRBJ2-3; D gene uncertain. The V gene lost 3 bases and the J gene lost 9 bases, with 13 bases spanning the gap. CDR1 KGHSH and CDR2 LQKENI come from the germline V gene. This CDR3 has 13 residues. The CDR3 sequence is CASSPTIQSTQYF. The CDR3 DNA follows: TGTGCCAGCTCACCCACCATACAGTCCACGCAGTATTTT.